This TCR beta chain was obtained from a study of blood T cell repertoires in COVID-19. TCRdb keeps only in-frame clones here, not all; method: immunoSEQ multiplex PCR. The sample has around 300,000 clones, approximately 90% seen once; the top ten hold 3% to 4%. The germline CDR1 and CDR2 sequences are LGHDT and YNNKEL (reference sequence). Trimming removed 6 bases at V and 7 bases at J, with 16 bases between. This CDR3 region has 15 residues. Specimen: peripheral blood. This clonotype was sampled from a woman between 40 and 55 years old with acute or convalescent COVID-19. V usage is TRBV3-1 (or the pseudogene TRBV3-2) and J usage is TRBJ1-6, with D possibly matching TRBD1 (6 bases). In DNA form, the CDR3 reads TGTGCCAGCAGACCACAGGGTACTCGGAATTCACCCCTCCACTTT. As protein: CASRPQGTRNSPLHF.